This is a list of T cell receptor beta chains from one sample in a study of T cell responses to AZD1222 COVID-19 vaccine. Produced via immunoSEQ multiplex PCR; TCRdb's table is partial and in-frame only. The sample comprises about 84,000 clones, 80% to 90% of which are singletons, and about 12% rests with the top ten. This specimen consisted of peripheral blood, obtained 28 days after the second AZD1222 dose. The receptors were gathered from an adult who received the AZD1222 COVID-19 vaccine. The CDR3 runs from the conserved cysteine through the conserved F or W. The D gene is left open where the match is weak. Clone size, where shown, is once, few, many, or a class for clones that have expanded.

J: TRBJ1-3; V: TRBV7-6; D: .; size: .; DNA: TGTGCCAGCAGCTTAATCCCGGCAGGGGAAAGGTCTGGAAACACCATATATTTT; CDR3: CASSLIPAGERSGNTIYF
J: TRBJ1-5; V: TRBV6-2/TRBV6-3; D: .; size: .; DNA: TGTGCCAGCAGTGCGATAGGGGCCGGAACTGGGAGCAATCAGCCCCAGCATTTT; CDR3: CASSAIGAGTGSNQPQHF
J: TRBJ1-2; V: TRBV11-3; D: .; size: .; DNA: TGTGCCAGCAGCACCCGGACAGCCACTAACTATGGCTACACCTTC; CDR3: CASSTRTATNYGYTF
J: TRBJ2-1; V: TRBV5-4; D: TRBD2; size: .; DNA: TGTGCCAGCAGCCCGACTAGCATCGATGAGCAGTTCTTC; CDR3: CASSPTSIDEQFF
J: TRBJ2-3; V: TRBV11-3; D: TRBD2; size: .; DNA: TGTGCCAGCAGCTTTAGCGGGAGTGGACAGTATTTT; CDR3: CASSFSGSGQYF
J: TRBJ1-5; V: TRBV28; D: TRBD1; size: .; DNA: TGTGCCAGCAGCCAGGGGGGAGGCAATCAGCCCCAGCATTTT; CDR3: CASSQGGGNQPQHF
J: TRBJ2-4; V: TRBV5-4; D: .; size: .; DNA: TGTGCCAGCAGCTCACGGGGGGCCAAAAACATTCAGTACTTC; CDR3: CASSSRGAKNIQYF
J: TRBJ1-1; V: TRBV3-1/TRBV3-2; D: .; size: .; DNA: TGTGCCAGCAGCCAAGTCCTCGGGAACACTGAAGCTTTCTTT; CDR3: CASSQVLGNTEAFF
J: TRBJ2-1; V: TRBV9; D: .; size: .; DNA: TGTGCCAGCAGCGTAAGTTCGGGGCTAGTTTCTGGTGAGCAGTTCTTC; CDR3: CASSVSSGLVSGEQFF
J: TRBJ1-2; V: TRBV2; D: .; size: few; DNA: TGTGCCAGCAGTGGACCCCAGCGCGGTGGGGGCTACACCTTC; CDR3: CASSGPQRGGGYTF
J: TRBJ2-3; V: TRBV19; D: TRBD1; size: .; DNA: TGTGCCAGTAGTGAGACAGGGCTAAGCACAGATACGCAGTATTTT; CDR3: CASSETGLSTDTQYF
J: TRBJ1-1; V: TRBV28; D: .; size: once; DNA: TGTGCCAGCAGACGGACGGGGGGTGTGTACACTGAAGCTTTCTTT; CDR3: CASRRTGGVYTEAFF
J: TRBJ2-7; V: TRBV11-2; D: .; size: few; DNA: TGTGCCAGCAGCTTAGATCTAGGCTCCTCCTACGAGCAGTACTTC; CDR3: CASSLDLGSSYEQYF
J: TRBJ2-3; V: TRBV10-3; D: TRBD2; size: .; DNA: TGTGCCATCAGTGAGTCGAGCGGGAGCGCAGATACGCAGTATTTT; CDR3: CAISESSGSADTQYF
J: TRBJ2-1; V: TRBV6-2/TRBV6-3; D: .; size: .; DNA: TGTGCCAGCAGTTACAAGAGGAAGTTGGCAGCGGGTTCCTACAATGAGCAGTTCTTC; CDR3: CASSYKRKLAAGSYNEQFF
J: TRBJ1-2; V: TRBV7-2; D: .; size: .; DNA: TGTGCCAGCAGCTTAGGTCCCCTTCGGGACTATGGCTACACCTTC; CDR3: CASSLGPLRDYGYTF
J: TRBJ2-5; V: TRBV30; D: .; size: .; DNA: TGTGCCTGGAGTACTCCCTTAGGGACCCAGTACTTC; CDR3: CAWSTPLGTQYF
J: TRBJ1-2; V: TRBV21-1; D: .; size: .; DNA: TGTGCCAGCAGCAAAGTTCAAAGACTATATGGCTACACCTTC; CDR3: CASSKVQRLYGYTF
J: TRBJ1-2; V: TRBV6-5; D: TRBD1; size: once; DNA: TGTGCCAGCAGTTACCCAACAGGGGAATCGGCCGGCTACACCTTC; CDR3: CASSYPTGESAGYTF
J: TRBJ2-2; V: TRBV3-1/TRBV3-2; D: .; size: .; DNA: TGTGCCAGCAGCCAACGGGGGTCAACCGGGGAGCTGTTTTTT; CDR3: CASSQRGSTGELFF
J: TRBJ2-2; V: TRBV9; D: .; size: .; DNA: TGTGCCAGCAGCGTAGGTACGAACACCGGGGAGCTGTTTTTT; CDR3: CASSVGTNTGELFF
J: TRBJ1-6; V: TRBV30; D: .; size: .; DNA: TGTGCCTGGAGTGTGGACAGCCAAAATTCACCCCTCCACTTT; CDR3: CAWSVDSQNSPLHF
J: TRBJ1-1; V: TRBV5-3; D: .; size: .; DNA: TGTGCCAGAAGCTTGTACGGGGACACTGAAGCTTTCTTT; CDR3: CARSLYGDTEAFF
J: TRBJ1-4; V: TRBV19; D: TRBD1; size: .; DNA: TGTGCCAGTAGTGGGGCCGACAGGGTCCTTGAAAAACTGTTTTTT; CDR3: CASSGADRVLEKLFF
J: TRBJ2-3; V: TRBV28; D: .; size: .; DNA: TGTGCCAGCAGTTTGCGCAGGAACACAGATACGCAGTATTTT; CDR3: CASSLRRNTDTQYF
J: TRBJ1-5; V: TRBV27; D: .; size: .; DNA: TGTGCCAGCAGTTTCCGAGAGGGCAATCAGCCCCAGCATTTT; CDR3: CASSFREGNQPQHF
J: TRBJ1-2; V: TRBV29-1; D: .; size: .; DNA: TGCAGCGTTGGGCCATCAGACTATGGCTACACCTTC; CDR3: CSVGPSDYGYTF
J: TRBJ2-3; V: TRBV2; D: .; size: once; DNA: TGTGCCAGCAGTGAAGACGGTTGGGTCACAGATACGCAGTATTTT; CDR3: CASSEDGWVTDTQYF
J: TRBJ2-2; V: TRBV24-1; D: TRBD1; size: .; DNA: TGTGCCACCACCGATTTCCCCTCCACCGGGACAGGGAAGTCCGGGGAGCTGTTTTTT; CDR3: CATTDFPSTGTGKSGELFF
J: TRBJ1-2; V: TRBV4-1; D: .; size: .; DNA: TGCGCCAGCAGCCAAGATCGGCGGGGGATTAGTGGCTACACCTTC; CDR3: CASSQDRRGISGYTF
J: TRBJ1-2; V: TRBV9; D: TRBD1; size: .; DNA: TGTGCCAGCAGCGTAGCAGGGGGAACTAACTATGGCTACACCTTC; CDR3: CASSVAGGTNYGYTF
J: TRBJ2-1; V: TRBV6-2/TRBV6-3; D: TRBD2; size: .; DNA: TGTGCCAGCAGTTCGACTAGCGGGAGGTTCCATGAGCAGTTCTTC; CDR3: CASSSTSGRFHEQFF
J: TRBJ1-2; V: TRBV24-1; D: TRBD1; size: .; DNA: TGTGCCACCAGTGATACCCAGGGGGATGGCTACACCTTC; CDR3: CATSDTQGDGYTF
J: TRBJ2-2; V: TRBV6-5; D: .; size: .; DNA: TGTGCCAGCAGTTACCGACAGGCGTTCACCGGGGAGCTGTTTTTT; CDR3: CASSYRQAFTGELFF
J: TRBJ1-4; V: TRBV6-5; D: .; size: .; DNA: TGTGCCAGCAGTTACTCGTACAGTCGTAATGAAAAACTGTTTTTT; CDR3: CASSYSYSRNEKLFF
J: TRBJ1-5; V: TRBV29-1; D: TRBD1; size: .; DNA: TGCAGCATCCGTACAGGGGTCGAGGGGCAGCCCCAGCATTTT; CDR3: CSIRTGVEGQPQHF
J: TRBJ2-3; V: TRBV10-3; D: .; size: .; DNA: TGTGCCATCAGTCAGGTGTCGGGGACTACAGATACGCAGTATTTT; CDR3: CAISQVSGTTDTQYF
J: TRBJ2-5; V: TRBV6-5; D: TRBD2; size: .; DNA: TGTGCCAGCAGACGACTAGCGGGAGAGACCCAGTACTTC; CDR3: CASRRLAGETQYF
J: TRBJ2-5; V: TRBV6-5; D: TRBD1; size: few; DNA: TGTGCCAGCAGTTATTCCGACAGGGGTGGGGAGACCCAGTACTTC; CDR3: CASSYSDRGGETQYF
J: TRBJ2-1; V: TRBV4-3; D: .; size: .; DNA: TGCGCCAGCAGCCAAGAAGACAGCCCCTACAATGAGCAGTTCTTC; CDR3: CASSQEDSPYNEQFF
J: TRBJ2-3; V: TRBV5-1; D: .; size: .; DNA: TGCGCCAGCAGCCCAGGATCAGTAACTACGGGGTATTTT; CDR3: CASSPGSVTTGYF
J: TRBJ2-2; V: TRBV14; D: TRBD2; size: once; DNA: TGTGCCAGCAGCCCGGGACTAGCGCGGGGGTACGCCGGGGAGCTGTTTTTT; CDR3: CASSPGLARGYAGELFF
J: TRBJ2-2; V: TRBV28; D: TRBD2; size: .; DNA: TGTGCCAGCACCGTGGGAGGGAGGCCCGGGGAGCTGTTTTTT; CDR3: CASTVGGRPGELFF
J: TRBJ1-3; V: TRBV30; D: .; size: .; DNA: TGTGCCGGAACGACAGGAGCTGGAAACACCATATATTTT; CDR3: CAGTTGAGNTIYF
J: TRBJ1-6; V: TRBV19; D: .; size: once; DNA: TGTGCCAGTAGTAGGGGTCCTCTGGATTCACCCCTCCACTTT; CDR3: CASSRGPLDSPLHF
J: TRBJ2-2; V: TRBV11-3; D: .; size: .; DNA: TGTGCCAGCAGAAGACAGGGAGGCCCGAACACCGGGGAGCTGTTTTTT; CDR3: CASRRQGGPNTGELFF
J: TRBJ2-7; V: TRBV7-8; D: TRBD2; size: .; DNA: TGTGCCAGCAGCTCTCCTGGGGGTAGCGGGGTAACCTACGAGCAGTACTTC; CDR3: CASSSPGGSGVTYEQYF
J: TRBJ2-1; V: TRBV5-1; D: TRBD1; size: .; DNA: TGCGCCAGCCGGGACAGCGACAATGAGCAGTTCTTC; CDR3: CASRDSDNEQFF
J: TRBJ1-1; V: TRBV11-2; D: TRBD1; size: .; DNA: TGTGCCAGCAGCTTAGATGGACAGGGTTGGTCGGAAGCTTTCTTT; CDR3: CASSLDGQGWSEAFF
J: TRBJ1-5; V: TRBV27; D: .; size: .; DNA: TGTGCCAGCAGTATACAGGGTGGACGGAGCAATCAGCCCCAGCATTTT; CDR3: CASSIQGGRSNQPQHF
J: TRBJ1-4; V: TRBV27; D: TRBD1; size: .; DNA: TGTGCCAGCAGCCTCCAAACCGGGACAGGGGGCGAAAAACTGTTTTTT; CDR3: CASSLQTGTGGEKLFF
J: TRBJ1-3; V: TRBV7-2; D: TRBD1; size: .; DNA: TGTGCCAGCAGCCTAAAACAGGGGACTGGAAACACCATATATTTT; CDR3: CASSLKQGTGNTIYF
J: TRBJ2-1; V: TRBV20-1; D: .; size: .; DNA: TGCAGTGCTAGTTCGGGGGCGACTTACAATGAGCAGTTCTTC; CDR3: CSASSGATYNEQFF
J: TRBJ2-1; V: TRBV29-1; D: .; size: .; DNA: TGCAGCGTCGAGGTGGGACGACCAAGCAATGAGCAGTTCTTC; CDR3: CSVEVGRPSNEQFF
J: TRBJ2-7; V: TRBV28; D: .; size: .; DNA: TGTGCCAGCAGTTTTAATAATGCTCGGGGCGAGCAGTACTTC; CDR3: CASSFNNARGEQYF